One sample yielded the 14 T cell receptor beta chains listed below, sequenced in a study of human T cells and chemical hapten exposure. TCRdb ran MiXCR on the RACE reads and lists one entry per CDR3 protein. In the table there are around 74,000 distinct CDR3 sequences, approximately 29% of which are singletons. Time point: patch test 1, 2 weeks after DPC sensitization. Treatment: therapeutic diphenylcyclopropenone sensitization with weekly scalp DPC. Sample: whole blood, taken in connection with sensitization to the hapten diphenylcyclopropenone (DPC). These receptors all come from a man aged 35-49 years with alopecia areata. Some clones in this sample may be carry-over from other donors' samples.

The chain uses TRBV7-9 and TRBJ2-2, with D perhaps TRBD2 (6 bases). Trimming took off 7 bases at V and 6 bases at J, with 18 bases between the two ends. The CDR3 has 15 residues. Per germline, CDR1 SEHNR and CDR2 FQNEAQ (reference sequence). The CDR3 is CASTGGEVPAGELFF. Here the CDR3 DNA reads TGTGCCAGCACTGGTGGGGAGGTTCCCGCCGGGGAGCTGTTTTTT.

This clonotype was observed a handful of times. The V gene is TRBV7-2, the J gene TRBJ1-2, with TRBD1 matching over 7 bases. The CDR3 has 14 residues. Germline V gene sequence: CDR1 SGHTA, CDR2 FQGNSA. Losses at the gene ends were 1 base for V and 5 bases for J; bases not matched to a gene: 4. The CDR3 nucleotides are TGTGCCAGCAGCTTAGATACAGGGGTTTATGGCTACACCTTC. Protein: CASSLDTGVYGYTF.

This clonotype was observed a handful of times. The CDR3 sequence: CASSPQADRSYGYTF. The CDR3 nucleotides read TGTGCCAGCTCACCACAAGCGGACAGAAGCTATGGCTACACCTTC. This chain links TRBV18 with TRBJ1-2; tentatively, D is TRBD1 (6 bases). The CDR3 spans 15 residues. Trimming stripped 1 base from V and 4 bases from J, with 13 bases between. The V gene's germline CDR1 is KGHSH and CDR2 LQKENI.

This clonotype appeared a few times. The chain combines TRBV3-1 with TRBJ1-2, with a tentative D call TRBD1 (5 bases). In germline, CDR1 is LGHDT, CDR2 YNNKEL (reference sequence). This CDR3 has 13 residues. The V gene lost 1 base and the J gene lost 4 bases, with 7 bases spanning the gap. The CDR3 bases are TGTGCCAGCAGCCAAGCAGGGACCTATGGCTACACCTTC. Amino acids: CASSQAGTYGYTF.

V and J are TRBV4-2 and TRBJ1-1; tentative D call: TRBD1 (5 bases). CDR1 is LGHNA and CDR2 is YNFKEQ in the germline V gene. CDR3 length: 14 residues. Trimming pared 6 bases from V and 1 base from J, leaving 12 bases between. The CDR3 DNA follows: TGTGCCAGCAGTCGCCAGGGACCGAACACTGAAGCTTTCTTT. It encodes CASSRQGPNTEAFF.

This clonotype has more than one count but fewer than ten. The V call is TRBV18, the J call TRBJ1-4; weak D call: TRBD1 (5 bases). Germline V gene sequence: CDR1 KGHSH, CDR2 LQKENI. The CDR3 is 14 residues long. Trimming removed 1 base from V and 5 bases from J, with 8 bases in between. CDR3 loop: CASSPQNRNEKLFF. The DNA of the CDR3 is TGTGCCAGCTCACCACAGAACAGGAATGAAAAACTGTTTTTT. Based on the CDR3 plus reference TRBV18 and TRBJ1-4, the full variable domain is NAGVMQNPRHLVRRRGQEARLRCSPMKGHSHVYWYRQLPEEGLKFMVYLQKENIIDESGMPKERFSAEFPKEGPSILRIQQVVRGDSAAYFCASSPQNRNEKLFFGSGTQLSVL.

This chain links TRBV30 with TRBJ2-1, with a tentative D call TRBD2 (7 bases). The CDR3 totals 17 residues. Per the germline V gene, CDR1 is GTSNPN and CDR2 is SVGIG (reference sequence). V was trimmed by 0 bases and J by 6 bases, leaving 21 bases between them. CDR3 residues: CAWSVQKGGGRVNEQFF. The CDR3 DNA follows: TGTGCCTGGAGTGTACAAAAGGGGGGCGGGAGAGTCAATGAGCAGTTCTTC.

This clonotype was counted only a few times. The rearrangement uses TRBV18 and TRBJ2-6; no reliable D call. The CDR3 length is 14 residues. The germline V and J ends were trimmed by 5 bases and 1 base, with 6 bases remaining between them. CDR1 and CDR2 from the germline V gene are KGHSH and LQKENI. CDR3 nucleotides: TGTGCCAGCTCAAAGGGTTCTGGGGCCAACGTCCTGACTTTC. The encoded protein is CASSKGSGANVLTF.

Only one count was recorded for this clonotype. V and J are TRBV7-9 and TRBJ1-2; maybe TRBD1 (6 bases). Trimming removed 3 bases from V and 8 bases from J, with 16 bases in between. Germline CDR1 and CDR2: SEHNR and FQNEAQ (reference sequence). The CDR3 covers 14 residues. The CDR3 coding sequence is TGTGCCAGCAGCTTGGGACAAGAGATGGTAGGCTACACCTTC. Its translation: CASSLGQEMVGYTF.

This rearrangement joins TRBV11-2 to TRBJ2-3, with D possibly matching TRBD2 (6 bases). The CDR3 runs 15 residues. Trimming took off 5 bases at V and 7 bases at J, with 19 bases between the two ends. From germline, CDR1 is SGHAT and CDR2 FQNNGV. CDR3 amino acids: CASSPNVAGLNTQYF. The CDR3 DNA reads as TGTGCCAGCAGCCCAAACGTTGCGGGGCTAAATACGCAGTATTTT. Full variable domain (outside the CDR3, taken from reference TRBV11-2 and TRBJ2-3): EAGVAQSPRYKIIEKRQSVAFWCNPISGHATLYWYQQILGQGPKLLIQFQNNGVVDDSQLPKDRFSAERLKGVDSTLKIQPAKLEDSAVYLCASSPNVAGLNTQYFGPGTRLTVL.

V is TRBV6-4 and J is TRBJ2-1; D not resolved. The CDR3 sequence is 14 residues long. V was clipped by 4 bases and J by 1 base, with 8 bases between them. Germline loops: CDR1 MRHNA, CDR2 SNTAGT. CDR3 DNA sequence: TGTGCCAGCAGTGTTGAGTGGTCCTACAATGAGCAGTTCTTC. Translation gives CASSVEWSYNEQFF.

J is TRBJ2-7 and V is TRBV27; 8 bases map to TRBD2. Germline-derived CDR1 and CDR2 are MNHEY and SMNVEV (reference sequence). CDR3 size: 13 residues. The CDR3 DNA sequence: TGTGCGAGTGGGTTAGCGGGAACCTACGAGCAGTACTTC. Encoded protein: CASGLAGTYEQYF.

The chain carries TRBV5-6 and TRBJ2-1; D unclear. The CDR3 loop spans 12 amino acids. V lost 5 bases, J lost 14 bases, and 17 bases lay in between. Germline values: CDR1 SGHDT, CDR2 YYEEEE. The CDR3 region has the DNA TGTGCCAGCAGATCCCAAGGGCCTGGGGAGTTCTTC. It encodes CASRSQGPGEFF.

This rearrangement joins TRBV6-2 or TRBV6-3 to TRBJ1-2; 9 nucleotides line up with TRBD1. Unmatched junction bases numbered 3, after V lost 6 bases and J lost 1 base. The CDR3 contains 14 residues. Germline V gene lookup returns CDR1 MNHEY and CDR2 SVGEGT. The CDR3 sequence is CASRGQGINYGYTF. CDR3 coding DNA: TGTGCCAGCAGAGGACAGGGGATTAACTATGGCTACACCTTC.